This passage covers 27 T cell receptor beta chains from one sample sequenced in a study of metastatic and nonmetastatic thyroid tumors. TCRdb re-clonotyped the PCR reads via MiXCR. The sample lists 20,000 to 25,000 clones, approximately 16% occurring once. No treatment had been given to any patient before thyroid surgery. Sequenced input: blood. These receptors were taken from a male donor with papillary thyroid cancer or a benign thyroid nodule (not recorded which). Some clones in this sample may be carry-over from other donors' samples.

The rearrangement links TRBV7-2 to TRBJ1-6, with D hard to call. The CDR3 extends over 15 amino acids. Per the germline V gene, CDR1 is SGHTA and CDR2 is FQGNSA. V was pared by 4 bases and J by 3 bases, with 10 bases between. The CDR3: CASSYGEGYNSPLHF. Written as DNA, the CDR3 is TGTGCCAGCAGCTACGGAGAGGGCTATAATTCACCCCTCCACTTT.

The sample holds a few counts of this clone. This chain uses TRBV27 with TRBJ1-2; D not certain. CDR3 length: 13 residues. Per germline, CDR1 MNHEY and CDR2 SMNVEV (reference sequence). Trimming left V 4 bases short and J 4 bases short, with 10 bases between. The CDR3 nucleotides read TGTGCCAGCAGTTCGGCAGATGGCTATGGCTACACCTTC. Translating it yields CASSSADGYGYTF.

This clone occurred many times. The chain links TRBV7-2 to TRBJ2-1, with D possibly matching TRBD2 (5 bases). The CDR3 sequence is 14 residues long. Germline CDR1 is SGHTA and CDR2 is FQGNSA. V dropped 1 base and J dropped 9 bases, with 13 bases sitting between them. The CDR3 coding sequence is TGTGCCAGCAGCTTAGGGTCTAAGCGGTCTGAGCAGTTCTTC. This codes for CASSLGSKRSEQFF.

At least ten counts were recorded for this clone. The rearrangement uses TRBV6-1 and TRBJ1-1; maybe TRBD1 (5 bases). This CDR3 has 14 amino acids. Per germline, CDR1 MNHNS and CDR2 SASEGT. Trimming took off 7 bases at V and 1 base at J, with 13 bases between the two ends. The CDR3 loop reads CASIRWGTNTEAFF. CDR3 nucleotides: TGTGCCAGCATCCGCTGGGGGACGAACACTGAAGCTTTCTTT.

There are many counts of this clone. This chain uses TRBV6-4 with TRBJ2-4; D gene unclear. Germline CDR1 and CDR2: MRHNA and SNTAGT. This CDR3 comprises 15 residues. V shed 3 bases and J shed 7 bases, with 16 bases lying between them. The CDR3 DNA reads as TGTGCCAGCAGTGAAGACGGCGAGGCTAATAACATTCAGTACTTC. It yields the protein CASSEDGEANNIQYF.

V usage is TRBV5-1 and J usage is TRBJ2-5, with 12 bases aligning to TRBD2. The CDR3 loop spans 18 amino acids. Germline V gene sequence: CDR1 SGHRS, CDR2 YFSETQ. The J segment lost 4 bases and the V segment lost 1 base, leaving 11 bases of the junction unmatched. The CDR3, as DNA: TGCGCCAGCAGCTTGAGTTCTAGCGGGAGGGCCATGGGAGAGACCCAGTACTTC. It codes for CASSLSSSGRAMGETQYF.

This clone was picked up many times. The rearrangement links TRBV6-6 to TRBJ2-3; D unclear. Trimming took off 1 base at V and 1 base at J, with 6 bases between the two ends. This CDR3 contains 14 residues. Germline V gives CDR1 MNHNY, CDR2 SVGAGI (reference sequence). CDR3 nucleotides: TGTGCCAGCAGTTACTTCGGGCGCACAGATACGCAGTATTTT. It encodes CASSYFGRTDTQYF.

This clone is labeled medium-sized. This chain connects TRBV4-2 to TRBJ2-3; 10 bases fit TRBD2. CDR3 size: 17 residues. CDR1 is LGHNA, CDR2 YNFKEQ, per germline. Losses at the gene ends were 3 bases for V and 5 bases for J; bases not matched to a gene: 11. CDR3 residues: CASSQYLAGVTLDTQYF. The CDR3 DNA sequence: TGTGCCAGCAGCCAGTACCTAGCGGGGGTCACCTTAGATACGCAGTATTTT.

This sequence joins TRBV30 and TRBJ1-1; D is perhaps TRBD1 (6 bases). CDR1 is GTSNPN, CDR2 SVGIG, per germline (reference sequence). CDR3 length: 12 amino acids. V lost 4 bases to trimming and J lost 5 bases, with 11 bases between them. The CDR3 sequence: CAWTGEGTEAFF. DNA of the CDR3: TGTGCCTGGACAGGGGAGGGTACTGAAGCTTTCTTT.

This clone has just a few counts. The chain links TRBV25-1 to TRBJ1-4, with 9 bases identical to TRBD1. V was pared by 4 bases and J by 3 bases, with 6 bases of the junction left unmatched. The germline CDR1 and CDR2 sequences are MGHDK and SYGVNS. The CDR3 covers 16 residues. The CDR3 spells CASSVGQGRANEKLFF. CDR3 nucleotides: TGTGCCAGCAGTGTTGGACAGGGGCGGGCTAATGAAAAACTGTTTTTT.

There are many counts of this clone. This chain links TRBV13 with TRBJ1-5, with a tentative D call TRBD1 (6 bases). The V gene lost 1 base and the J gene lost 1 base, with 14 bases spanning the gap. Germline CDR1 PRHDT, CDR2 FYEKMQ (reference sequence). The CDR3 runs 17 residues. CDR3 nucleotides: TGTGCCAGCAGCTTAGATCCCAGGGGAAGAAGCAATCAGCCCCAGCATTTT. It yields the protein CASSLDPRGRSNQPQHF. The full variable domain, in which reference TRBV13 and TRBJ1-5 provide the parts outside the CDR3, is AAGVIQSPRHLIKEKRETATLKCYPIPRHDTVYWYQQGPGQDPQFLISFYEKMQSDKGSIPDRFSAQQFSDYHSELNMSSLELGDSALYFCASSLDPRGRSNQPQHFGDGTRLSIL.

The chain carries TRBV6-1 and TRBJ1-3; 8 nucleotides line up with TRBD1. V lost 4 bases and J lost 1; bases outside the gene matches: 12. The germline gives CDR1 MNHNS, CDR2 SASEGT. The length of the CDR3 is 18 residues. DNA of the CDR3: TGTGCCAGCAGTGTCTTTGGACAGGGCGTAGGATCTGGAAACACCATATATTTT. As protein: CASSVFGQGVGSGNTIYF.

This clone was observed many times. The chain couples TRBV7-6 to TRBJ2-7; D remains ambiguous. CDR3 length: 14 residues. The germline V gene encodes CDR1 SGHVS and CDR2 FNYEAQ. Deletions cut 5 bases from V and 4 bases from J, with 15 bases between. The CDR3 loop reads CASSPVPSGYEQYF. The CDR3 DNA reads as TGTGCCAGCAGCCCAGTCCCATCCGGTTACGAGCAGTACTTC.

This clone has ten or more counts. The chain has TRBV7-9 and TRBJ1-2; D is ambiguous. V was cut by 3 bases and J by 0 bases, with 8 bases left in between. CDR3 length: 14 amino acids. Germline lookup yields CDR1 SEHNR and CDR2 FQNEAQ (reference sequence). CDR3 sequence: CASSLSLSNYGYTF. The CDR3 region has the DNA TGTGCCAGCAGCTTGTCCCTTTCTAACTATGGCTACACCTTC.

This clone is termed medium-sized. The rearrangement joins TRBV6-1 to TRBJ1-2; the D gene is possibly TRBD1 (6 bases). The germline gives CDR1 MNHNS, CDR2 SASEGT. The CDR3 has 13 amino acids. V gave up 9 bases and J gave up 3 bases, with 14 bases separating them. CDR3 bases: TGTGCCAGTAAGGACAGCCGGGACTATGGCTACACCTTC. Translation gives CASKDSRDYGYTF.

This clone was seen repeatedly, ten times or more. The CDR3 sequence: CASRLAGGRDEQFF. DNA for the CDR3: TGCGCCAGTCGTCTAGCGGGAGGGCGGGATGAGCAGTTCTTC. The chain joins TRBV5-1 to TRBJ2-1, with TRBD2 matching over 12 bases. Germline CDR1 is SGHRS and CDR2 is YFSETQ. The CDR3 is 14 amino acids. V was clipped by 8 bases and J by 8 bases; unmatched bases: 8. The entire variable domain, with the rest obtained from reference TRBV5-1 and TRBJ2-1, is as follows: KAGVTQTPRYLIKTRGQQVTLSCSPISGHRSVSWYQQTPGQGLQFLFEYFSETQRNKGNFPGRFSGRQFSNSRSEMNVSTLELGDSALYLCASRLAGGRDEQFFGPGTRLTVL.

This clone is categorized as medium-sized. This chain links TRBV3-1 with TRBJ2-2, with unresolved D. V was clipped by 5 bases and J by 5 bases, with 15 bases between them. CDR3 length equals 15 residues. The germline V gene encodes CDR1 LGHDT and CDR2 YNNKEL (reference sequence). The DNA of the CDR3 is TGTGCCAGCAGCTCCCCCTTGACCAGGACCGGGGAGCTGTTTTTT. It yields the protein CASSSPLTRTGELFF.

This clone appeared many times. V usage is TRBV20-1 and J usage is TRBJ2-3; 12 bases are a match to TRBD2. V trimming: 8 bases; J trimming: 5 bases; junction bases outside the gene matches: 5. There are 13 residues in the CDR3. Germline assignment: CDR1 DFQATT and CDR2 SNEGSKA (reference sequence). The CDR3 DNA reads TGCAGTCGATCTAGCGGGAGGGTAGATACGCAGTATTTT. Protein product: CSRSSGRVDTQYF.

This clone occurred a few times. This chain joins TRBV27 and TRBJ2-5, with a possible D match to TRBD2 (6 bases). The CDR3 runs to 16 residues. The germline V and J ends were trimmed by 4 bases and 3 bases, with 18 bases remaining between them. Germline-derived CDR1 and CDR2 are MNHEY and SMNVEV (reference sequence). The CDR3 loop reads CASSSYSGGREETQYF. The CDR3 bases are TGTGCCAGCAGTTCCTATAGCGGAGGAAGGGAAGAGACCCAGTACTTC.

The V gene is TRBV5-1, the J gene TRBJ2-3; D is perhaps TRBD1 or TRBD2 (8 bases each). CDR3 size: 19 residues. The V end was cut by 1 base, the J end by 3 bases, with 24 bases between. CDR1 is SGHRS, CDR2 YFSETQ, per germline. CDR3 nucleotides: TGCGCCAGCAGCTTGCCAGGGGGCAATGCGGGAGGAAATACAGATACGCAGTATTTT. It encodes CASSLPGGNAGGNTDTQYF. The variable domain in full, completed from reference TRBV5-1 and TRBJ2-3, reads KAGVTQTPRYLIKTRGQQVTLSCSPISGHRSVSWYQQTPGQGLQFLFEYFSETQRNKGNFPGRFSGRQFSNSRSEMNVSTLELGDSALYLCASSLPGGNAGGNTDTQYFGPGTRLTVL.

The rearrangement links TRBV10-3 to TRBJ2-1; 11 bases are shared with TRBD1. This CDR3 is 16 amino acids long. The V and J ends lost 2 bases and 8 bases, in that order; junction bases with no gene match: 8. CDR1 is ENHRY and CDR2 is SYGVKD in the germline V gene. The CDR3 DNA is TGTGCCATCAGTGAGCGGACAGGGGGCCGATCGCATGAGCAGTTCTTC. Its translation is CAISERTGGRSHEQFF.

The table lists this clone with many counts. CDR3 amino acids: CASSLFSPKETQYF. In DNA, the CDR3 is TGCGCCAGCAGCTTGTTCAGTCCGAAAGAGACCCAGTACTTC. This chain uses TRBV5-1 with TRBJ2-5; D gene unclear. CDR1 and CDR2 (germline): SGHRS, YFSETQ. Trimming shortened V by 1 base and J by 3 bases, and 10 bases separated the two germline ends. This CDR3 has 14 amino acids. Full variable domain (outside the CDR3, taken from reference TRBV5-1 and TRBJ2-5): KAGVTQTPRYLIKTRGQQVTLSCSPISGHRSVSWYQQTPGQGLQFLFEYFSETQRNKGNFPGRFSGRQFSNSRSEMNVSTLELGDSALYLCASSLFSPKETQYFGPGTRLLVL.

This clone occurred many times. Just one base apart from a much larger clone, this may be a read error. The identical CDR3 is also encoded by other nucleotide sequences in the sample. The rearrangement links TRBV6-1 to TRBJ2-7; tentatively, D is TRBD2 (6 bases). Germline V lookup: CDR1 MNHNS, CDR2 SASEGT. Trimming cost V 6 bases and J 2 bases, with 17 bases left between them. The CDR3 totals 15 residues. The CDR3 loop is CASSRPGGLAYEQYF. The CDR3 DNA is TGTGCCAGCAGCCGTCCCGGGGGACTCGCCTACGAGCAGTACTTC.

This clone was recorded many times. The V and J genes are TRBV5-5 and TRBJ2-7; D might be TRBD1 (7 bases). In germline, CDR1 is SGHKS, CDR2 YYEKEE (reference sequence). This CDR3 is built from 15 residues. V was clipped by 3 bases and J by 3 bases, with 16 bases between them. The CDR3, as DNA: TGTGCCAGCAGCTGGGTGGGGCAGGGGGGCTACGAGCAGTACTTC. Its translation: CASSWVGQGGYEQYF.

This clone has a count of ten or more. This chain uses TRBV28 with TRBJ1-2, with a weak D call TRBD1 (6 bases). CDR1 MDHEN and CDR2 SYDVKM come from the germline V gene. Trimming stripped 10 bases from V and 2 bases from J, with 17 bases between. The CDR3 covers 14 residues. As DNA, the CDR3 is TGTGCCACAGTGTCATCGGGGGCCAACTATGGCTACACCTTC. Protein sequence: CATVSSGANYGYTF.

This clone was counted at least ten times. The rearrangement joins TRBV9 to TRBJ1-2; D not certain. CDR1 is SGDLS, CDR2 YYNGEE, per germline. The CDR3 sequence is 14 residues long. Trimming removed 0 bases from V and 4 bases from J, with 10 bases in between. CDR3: CASSVGGSGYGYTF. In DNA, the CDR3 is TGTGCCAGCAGCGTAGGGGGTTCCGGCTATGGCTACACCTTC.

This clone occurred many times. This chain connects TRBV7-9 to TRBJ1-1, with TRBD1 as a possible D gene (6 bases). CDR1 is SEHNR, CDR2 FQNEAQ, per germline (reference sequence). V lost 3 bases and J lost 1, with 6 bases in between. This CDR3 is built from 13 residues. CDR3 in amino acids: CASSLTGNTEAFF. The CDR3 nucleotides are TGTGCCAGCAGCTTGACAGGGAACACTGAAGCTTTCTTT.